The entry below gives a single T cell receptor (beta chain) sequence along with its context. Antigen unknown. This sample stems from a study of CD8 T cells in Susac syndrome. RNA was extracted with the RNeasy kit, and a quantity of roughly 0.5 to 1 ug was reverse transcribed using random hexamers. TCRdb passed the immunoSEQ multiplex PCR reads through MiXCR, listing each CDR3 protein once. Of 95,000 to 150,000 distinct CDR3 sequences listed, about 95% are singletons. Peripheral blood CD8+ and CD4+ T cells were profiled by TCR beta sequencing. Study-wide results and limits: As acknowledged by the study, its TCR sequencing and HLA analysis included a relatively small number of individuals.

Trimming shortened V by 5 bases and J by 0 bases, and 10 bases separated the two germline ends. Germline V CDR1 and CDR2: SQVTM, ANQGSEA. The length of the CDR3 is 13 residues. Input material: CD4+ T cells from PBMCs. The sequence derives from a human donor in good health. The genes are TRBV29-1 and TRBJ1-1; D gene uncertain. The CDR3 region has the DNA TGCAGCGTTTCCCTTAGGATGAACACTGAAGCTTTCTTT. This translates into CSVSLRMNTEAFF. The full variable domain, in which reference TRBV29-1 and TRBJ1-1 provide the parts outside the CDR3, is SAVISQKPSRDICQRGTSLTIQCQVDSQVTMMFWYRQQPGQSLTLIATANQGSEATYESGFVIDKFPISRPNLTFSTLTVSNMSPEDSSIYLCSVSLRMNTEAFFGQGTRLTVV.